The following is a TCR beta chain sequence with its context. Its antigen is unknown. Time point indicated: week 47, end of study. A single vaccine dose contained 300 ug of mutant IDH1 20-mer peptide, and topical imiquimod was used with it. Donors' newly diagnosed IDH1-mutant WHO grade 3 or 4 astrocytomas lacked nuclear ATRX. The V gene's germline CDR1 is SNHLY and CDR2 FYNNEI. The V gene lost 2 bases and the J gene lost 3 bases, with 11 bases spanning the gap. The CDR3 is 15 amino acids. The sample comes from a study of a mutant IDH1 vaccine in newly diagnosed glioma. Study in general: Vaccination began 4-6 weeks post radiotherapy alone, or with temozolomide cycles.

Sequencing used immunoSEQ multiplex PCR; TCRdb keeps in-frame clones, though not all of them. The sample carries some 31,000 clones, roughly four fifths recorded once. This sequence originates from a young man with glioma. This chain links TRBV2 with TRBJ1-5; D is possibly TRBD1 (5 bases). The input for sequencing was PBMCs, taken from a glioma patient whose treatment included an IDH1 peptide vaccine. The CDR3 DNA reads as TGTGCCAGCAGTGAAATGGCAGGGTACAATCAGCCCCAGCATTTT. Translating it yields CASSEMAGYNQPQHF.